This note documents a single T cell receptor beta chain sequence. Its antigen remains undetermined. Qualities for individual bases were not recorded, and no much larger clone is one base off. This sample is part of a study of blood T cell repertoires in COVID-19 (dated by TCRdb to 2018 to 2021). Looking at the study overall: The collaborator samples originated in the United States, Italy and Spain and spanned the acute and convalescent phases of COVID-19. The prospective study material was composed of cDNA or gDNA derived from T cells, B-cell-depleted T cells, or PBMCs. Subjects who had been exposed to COVID-19, were actively infected with it, or had recovered from it provided the deeply sampled blood TCRbeta repertoires that made up the dataset. The repertoires were released in a freely available public database meant as a resource for research on the immune response to SARS-CoV-2. The samples were drawn from the first 160 participants of the ongoing ImmuneRACE study and from under 1,500 subjects provided by 6 global collaborators. Nearly every sample came with metadata listing a de-identified subject ID, COVID-19 status, age in years and sex. Where available, HLA class I and class II types were obtained from metadata supplied by the sample provider rather than from assay-based typing. Overall study results and their limits: The amount of clinical and demographic metadata varied by source and participant and was provided uncurated.

V is trimmed back by 7 bases and J by 5 bases, and the junction contains 8 bases that no gene match accounts for. There are 14 amino acids in the CDR3, from cysteine to phenylalanine inclusive. Only the CDR3 part of the read is kept: 42 bases, read in frame from the first base. From a lookup of the germline V gene (reference sequence), CDR1 and CDR2 are LGHDT and YNNKEL. Participants in the prospective study were enrolled through a virtual design, were aged about 18 to 100 years, and lived in 24 United States geographic areas. In the prospective study, participants were assigned to cohorts based on the clinical history participants reported in a screening survey and a study questionnaire. In the prospective study, mobile phlebotomists collected whole blood, serum and a nasopharyngeal or oropharyngeal swab from each participant. Over a roughly two-month period, participants in the prospective study had the option of providing additional blood draws and questionnaires. Before DNA extraction, blood samples from the prospective study were shipped at room temperature or frozen.

TCRbeta CDR3 regions were amplified from genomic DNA by means of the immunoSEQ Assay, a bias-controlled multiplex PCR. The source study handled its data this way. Nucleated cell counts per sample were estimated from amplification of reference gene primers within the assay. Sequence reads were collapsed and filtered to measure the absolute abundance of every unique TCRbeta CDR3 rearrangement. For each sample, productive Simpson clonality was calculated as the square root of Simpson's diversity index across productive rearrangements. Held by TCRdb, this immuneACCESS table contains in-frame sequences only and omits some clones. Under half of the omission traces to an unresolved V gene where checked; the cause of the rest is unknown. V and J calls and clone size come straight from that table; D and trimming were deduced from the DNA. The sample records around 260,000 clones, approximately 79% of which are singletons. The ten largest clones take up approximately 4.3% of the sample.

The source of this sequence is a young man with acute COVID-19. The chain joins TRBV3-1 (or the pseudogene TRBV3-2) to TRBJ2-5; TRBD2 lines up with 9 middle nucleotides. Sequenced material: PBMCs or T cells enriched from blood (not recorded which). The nucleotides are TGTGCCAGCACCGGGGCTAGCGGGGCGGAGACCCAGTACTTC. Its coded protein is CASTGASGAETQYF.